This T cell receptor (beta chain) comes out of a study of T cell changes during pregnancy in multiple sclerosis. Germline V gene data show CDR1 as SGHDT and CDR2 as YYEEEE. The trim removed 4 bases at V and 8 bases at J, leaving 3 bases unmatched. The CDR3 covers 13 residues. This clone was seen a few times. The repertoire was sequenced with immunoSEQ multiplex PCR; TCRdb's copy has only in-frame clones and lacks some. The profile shows tens of thousands of clones, around 94% of them singletons. The sequencing used CD4+ T cells from peripheral blood mononuclear cells, collected in the second trimester of pregnancy. This receptor was obtained from a female donor with multiple sclerosis, enrolled in a pregnancy study. The chain employs TRBV5-6 and TRBJ1-5, with TRBD1 identical over 10 bases. The CDR3 is CASSGDRGEPQHF. CDR3 nucleotides: TGTGCCAGCAGCGGGGACAGGGGAGAGCCCCAGCATTTT.